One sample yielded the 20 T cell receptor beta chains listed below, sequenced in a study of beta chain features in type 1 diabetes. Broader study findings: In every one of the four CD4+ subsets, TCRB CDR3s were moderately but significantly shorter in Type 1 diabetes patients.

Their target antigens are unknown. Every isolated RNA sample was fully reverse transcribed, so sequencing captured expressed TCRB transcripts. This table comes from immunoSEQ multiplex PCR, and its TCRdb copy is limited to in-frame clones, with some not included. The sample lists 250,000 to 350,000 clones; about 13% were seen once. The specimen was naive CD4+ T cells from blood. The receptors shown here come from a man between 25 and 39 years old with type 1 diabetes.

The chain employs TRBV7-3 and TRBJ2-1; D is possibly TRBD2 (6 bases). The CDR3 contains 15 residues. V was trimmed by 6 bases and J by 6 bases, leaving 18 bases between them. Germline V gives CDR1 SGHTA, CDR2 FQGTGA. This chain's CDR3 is CASSPGTGVGNEQFF. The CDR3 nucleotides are TGTGCCAGCAGTCCAGGGACGGGAGTGGGCAATGAGCAGTTCTTC.

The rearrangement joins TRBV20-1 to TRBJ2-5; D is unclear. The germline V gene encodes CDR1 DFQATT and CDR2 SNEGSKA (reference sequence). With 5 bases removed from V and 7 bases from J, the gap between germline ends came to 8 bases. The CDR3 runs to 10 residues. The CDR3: CSAPLGTQYF. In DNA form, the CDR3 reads TGCAGTGCTCCCCTAGGGACCCAGTACTTC.

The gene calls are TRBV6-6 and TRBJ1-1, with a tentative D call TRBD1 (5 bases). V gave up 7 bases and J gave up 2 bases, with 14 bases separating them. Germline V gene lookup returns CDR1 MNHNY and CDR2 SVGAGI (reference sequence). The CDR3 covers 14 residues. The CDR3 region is CASTVQGVNTEAFF. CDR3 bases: TGTGCCAGCACCGTGCAAGGGGTAAACACTGAAGCTTTCTTT.

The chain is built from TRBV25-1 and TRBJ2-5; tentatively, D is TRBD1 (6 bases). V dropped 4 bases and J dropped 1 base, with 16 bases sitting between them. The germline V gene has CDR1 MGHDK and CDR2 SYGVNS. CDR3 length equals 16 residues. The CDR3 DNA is TGTGCCAGCAGTGCCGGGACACTACTAAGCCAAGAGACCCAGTACTTC. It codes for CASSAGTLLSQETQYF.

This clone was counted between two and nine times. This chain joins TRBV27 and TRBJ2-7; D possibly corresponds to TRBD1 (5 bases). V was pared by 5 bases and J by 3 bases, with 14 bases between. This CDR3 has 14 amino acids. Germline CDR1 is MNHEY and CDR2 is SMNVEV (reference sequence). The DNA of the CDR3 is TGTGCCAGCAGTGAACACTTCAGGGTCTACGAGCAGTACTTC. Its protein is CASSEHFRVYEQYF.

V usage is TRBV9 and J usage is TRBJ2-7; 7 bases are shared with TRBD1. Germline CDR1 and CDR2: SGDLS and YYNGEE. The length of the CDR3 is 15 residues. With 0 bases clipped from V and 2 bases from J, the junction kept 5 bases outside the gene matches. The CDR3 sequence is CASSVALGQAYEQYF. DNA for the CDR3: TGTGCCAGCAGCGTAGCTCTTGGACAGGCCTACGAGCAGTACTTC.

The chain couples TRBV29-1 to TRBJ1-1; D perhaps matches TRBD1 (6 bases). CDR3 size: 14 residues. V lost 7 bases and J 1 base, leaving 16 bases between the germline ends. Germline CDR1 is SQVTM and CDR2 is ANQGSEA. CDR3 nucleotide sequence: TGCAGCGCCGCTGACAGGAGCCGGAACACTGAAGCTTTCTTT. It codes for CSAADRSRNTEAFF.

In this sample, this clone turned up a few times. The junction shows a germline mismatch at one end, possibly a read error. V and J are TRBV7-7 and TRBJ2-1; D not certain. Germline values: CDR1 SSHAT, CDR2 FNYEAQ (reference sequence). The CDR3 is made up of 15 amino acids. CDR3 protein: CASSISRSSYNEQFF. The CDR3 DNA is TGTGCTAGCAGCATTAGTAGGAGCTCCTACAATGAGCAGTTCTTC.

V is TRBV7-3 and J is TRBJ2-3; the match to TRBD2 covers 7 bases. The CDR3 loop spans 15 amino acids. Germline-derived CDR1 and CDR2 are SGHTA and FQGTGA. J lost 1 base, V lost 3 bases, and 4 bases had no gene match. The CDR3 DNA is TGTGCCAGCAGCTTGCGGGGGATGGGCACAGATACGCAGTATTTT. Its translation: CASSLRGMGTDTQYF.

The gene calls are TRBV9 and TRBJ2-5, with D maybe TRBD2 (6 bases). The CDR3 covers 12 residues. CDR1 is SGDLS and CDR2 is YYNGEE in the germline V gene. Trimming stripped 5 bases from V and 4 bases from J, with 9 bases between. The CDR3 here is CASSQGGETQYF. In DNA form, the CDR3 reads TGTGCCAGCAGTCAGGGAGGAGAGACCCAGTACTTC.

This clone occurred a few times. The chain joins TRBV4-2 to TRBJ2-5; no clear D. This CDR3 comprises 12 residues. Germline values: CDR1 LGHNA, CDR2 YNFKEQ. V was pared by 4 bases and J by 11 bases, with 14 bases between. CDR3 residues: CASSPDRVEQYF. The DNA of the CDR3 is TGTGCCAGCAGCCCAGATCGAGTTGAGCAGTACTTC.

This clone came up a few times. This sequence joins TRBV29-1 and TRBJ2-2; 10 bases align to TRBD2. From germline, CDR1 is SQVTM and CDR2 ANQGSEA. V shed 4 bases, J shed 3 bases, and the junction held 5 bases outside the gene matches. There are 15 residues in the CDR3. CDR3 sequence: CSVARLAGDTGELFF. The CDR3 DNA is TGCAGCGTTGCTCGTCTAGCGGGGGACACCGGGGAGCTGTTTTTT.

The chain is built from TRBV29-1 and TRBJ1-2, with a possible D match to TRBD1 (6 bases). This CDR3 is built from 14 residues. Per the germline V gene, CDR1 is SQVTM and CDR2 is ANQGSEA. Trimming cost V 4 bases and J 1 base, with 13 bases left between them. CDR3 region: CSVGKGDLNYGYTF. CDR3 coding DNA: TGCAGCGTTGGGAAGGGGGACCTTAACTATGGCTACACCTTC.

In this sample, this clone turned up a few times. In DNA form, the CDR3 reads TGTGCCAGCTCACCACCGGGACTCTACGAGCAGTACTTC. It codes for CASSPPGLYEQYF. This chain connects TRBV18 to TRBJ2-7; weak D call: TRBD2 (6 bases). The CDR3 runs to 13 residues. With 0 bases removed from V and 3 bases from J, the gap between germline ends came to 6 bases. From germline, CDR1 is KGHSH and CDR2 LQKENI.

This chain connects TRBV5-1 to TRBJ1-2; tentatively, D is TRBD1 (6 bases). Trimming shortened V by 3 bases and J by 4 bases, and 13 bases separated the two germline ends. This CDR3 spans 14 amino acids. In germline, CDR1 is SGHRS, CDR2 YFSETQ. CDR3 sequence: CASSSDSSLYGYTF. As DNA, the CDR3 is TGCGCCAGCAGCTCGGACAGCTCCCTCTATGGCTACACCTTC. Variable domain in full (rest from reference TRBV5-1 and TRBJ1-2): KAGVTQTPRYLIKTRGQQVTLSCSPISGHRSVSWYQQTPGQGLQFLFEYFSETQRNKGNFPGRFSGRQFSNSRSEMNVSTLELGDSALYLCASSSDSSLYGYTFGSGTRLTVV.

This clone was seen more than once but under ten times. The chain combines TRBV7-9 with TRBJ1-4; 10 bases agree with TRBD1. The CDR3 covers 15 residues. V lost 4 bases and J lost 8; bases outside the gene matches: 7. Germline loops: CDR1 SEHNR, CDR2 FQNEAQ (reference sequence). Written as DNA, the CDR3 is TGTGCCAGCAGCTGGAGGGACAGGGGTGAGGAAAAACTGTTTTTT. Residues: CASSWRDRGEEKLFF.

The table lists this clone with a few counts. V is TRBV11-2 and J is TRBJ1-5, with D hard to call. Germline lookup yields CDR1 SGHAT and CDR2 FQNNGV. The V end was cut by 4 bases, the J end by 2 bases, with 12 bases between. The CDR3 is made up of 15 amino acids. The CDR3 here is CASSSRGVGNQPQHF. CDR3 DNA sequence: TGTGCCAGCAGCTCTCGAGGCGTGGGCAATCAGCCCCAGCATTTT. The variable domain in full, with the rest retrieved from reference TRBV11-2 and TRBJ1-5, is EAGVAQSPRYKIIEKRQSVAFWCNPISGHATLYWYQQILGQGPKLLIQFQNNGVVDDSQLPKDRFSAERLKGVDSTLKIQPAKLEDSAVYLCASSSRGVGNQPQHFGDGTRLSIL.

The CDR3 loop is CASSKDGTLIQPQHF. The CDR3 DNA follows: TGTGCCAGCAGCAAGGACGGGACACTTATTCAGCCCCAGCATTTT. This chain uses TRBV5-6 with TRBJ1-5; D possibly corresponds to TRBD1 (6 bases). The V end lost 4 bases, the J end lost 6 bases, and 17 bases lay between the germline ends. The CDR3 loop spans 15 amino acids. Germline V gene sequence: CDR1 SGHDT, CDR2 YYEEEE. Complete variable domain (other parts from reference TRBV5-6 and TRBJ1-5): DAGVTQSPTHLIKTRGQQVTLRCSPKSGHDTVSWYQQALGQGPQFIFQYYEEEERQRGNFPDRFSGHQFPNYSSELNVNALLLGDSALYLCASSKDGTLIQPQHFGDGTRLSIL.

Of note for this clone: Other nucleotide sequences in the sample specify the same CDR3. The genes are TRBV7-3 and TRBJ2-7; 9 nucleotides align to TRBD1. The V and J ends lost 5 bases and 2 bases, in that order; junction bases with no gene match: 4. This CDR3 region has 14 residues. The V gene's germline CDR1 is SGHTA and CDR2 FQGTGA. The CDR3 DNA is TGTGCCAGCAGCCCCCGACAGGGGGCCTACGAGCAGTACTTC. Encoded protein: CASSPRQGAYEQYF. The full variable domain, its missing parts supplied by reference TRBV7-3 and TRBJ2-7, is GAGVSQTPSNKVTEKGKYVELRCDPISGHTALYWYRQSLGQGPEFLIYFQGTGAADDSGLPNDRFFAVRPEGSVSTLKIQRTERGDSAVYLCASSPRQGAYEQYFGPGTRLTVT.

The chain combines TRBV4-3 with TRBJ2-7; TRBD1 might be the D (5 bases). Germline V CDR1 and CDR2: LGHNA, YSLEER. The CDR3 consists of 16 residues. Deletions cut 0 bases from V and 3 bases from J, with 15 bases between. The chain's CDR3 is CASSQDSRVSVYEQYF. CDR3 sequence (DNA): TGCGCCAGCAGCCAAGATTCCAGGGTCAGTGTCTACGAGCAGTACTTC.